This TCR beta chain derives from a study of T-cell memory formation after mild COVID-19. Points from the study as a whole: Day 15 to 85 contracting clones showed balanced CD4/CD8; later expanders leaned CD4+. Cross-reactive memory apparently joined, as some responding clones appeared in pre-infection memory.

TCRdb reanalysed the 5' RACE reads using MiXCR and keeps one entry per CDR3 protein. The sample has some 88,000 distinct CDR3 sequences, nearly 25% seen once. This clonotype was seen a few times. As yet, its antigen is unknown. Germline V gene lookup returns CDR1 SEHNR and CDR2 FQNEAQ (reference sequence). The CDR3 sequence is 16 residues long. Trimming shortened V by 2 bases and J by 7 bases, and 20 bases separated the two germline ends. The rearrangement joins TRBV7-9 to TRBJ2-5; D tentatively reads TRBD1 or TRBD2 (5 bases each). Sequencing was carried out using PBMCs or a T cell subset sorted from them (not recorded which). The TCR sequence derives from a man in his late teens or twenties who had mild COVID-19 (a few samples of this study predate the infection). Cell type and time point are not known. In DNA, the CDR3 is TGTGCCAGCAGCTTAACGGCAGGGCTAGCCAAGATGACCCAGTACTTC. Protein sequence: CASSLTAGLAKMTQYF. Full variable domain (outside the CDR3, taken from reference TRBV7-9 and TRBJ2-5): DTGVSQNPRHKITKRGQNVTFRCDPISEHNRLYWYRQTLGQGPEFLTYFQNEAQLEKSRLLSDRFSAERPKGSFSTLEIQRTEQGDSAMYLCASSLTAGLAKMTQYFGPGTRLLVL.